Included here is one T cell receptor beta chain sequence, with context. As yet, its antigen is unknown. The CDR3 runs 14 residues. Per the germline V gene, CDR1 is SNHLY and CDR2 is FYNNEI. With V trimmed by 7 bases and J by 5 bases, 4 bases remained unmatched. This record comes from a study of OX40 agonist ivuxolimab in advanced cancers. Study results and caveats: Clonal expansion in partial responders at 0.1-3.0 mg/kg ranked among the lowest.

Profiled with immunoSEQ multiplex PCR; TCRdb holds only in-frame clones, not every one. The sample yields 75,000 to 100,000 clones, around 91% seen once. The chain couples TRBV2 to TRBJ1-6; the match to TRBD1 covers 8 bases. The receptor was derived from an adult with an advanced solid tumor such as melanoma, head and neck, liver or kidney cancer. This sample comprised CD4+ or CD8+ T cells sorted from blood, obtained in a trial of the OX40 agonist ivuxolimab. The CDR3 region is CASIMGQDNSPLHF. The CDR3 coding sequence is TGTGCCAGCATTATGGGACAGGATAATTCACCCCTCCACTTT.